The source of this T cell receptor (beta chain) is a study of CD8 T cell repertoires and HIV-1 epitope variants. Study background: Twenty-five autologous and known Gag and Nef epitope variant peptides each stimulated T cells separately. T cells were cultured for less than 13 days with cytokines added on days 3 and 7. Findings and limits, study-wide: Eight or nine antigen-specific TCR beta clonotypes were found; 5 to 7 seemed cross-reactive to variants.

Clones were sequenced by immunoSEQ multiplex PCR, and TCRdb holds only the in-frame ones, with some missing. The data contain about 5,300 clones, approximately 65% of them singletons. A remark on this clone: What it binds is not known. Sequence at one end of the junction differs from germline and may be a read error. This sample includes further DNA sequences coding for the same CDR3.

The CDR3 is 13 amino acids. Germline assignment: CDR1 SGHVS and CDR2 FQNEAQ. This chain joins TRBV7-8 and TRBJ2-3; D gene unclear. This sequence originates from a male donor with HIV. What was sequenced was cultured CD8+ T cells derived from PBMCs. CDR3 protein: CASSTIGTDTQYF. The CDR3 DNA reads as TGTGCCAGCAGCACCATTGGCACGGATACGCAGTATTTT. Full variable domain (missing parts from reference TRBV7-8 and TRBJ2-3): GAGVSQSPRYKVAKRGQDVALRCDPISGHVSLFWYQQALGQGPEFLTYFQNEAQLDKSGLPSDRFFAERPEGSVSTLKIQRTQQEDSAVYLCASSTIGTDTQYFGPGTRLTVL.